This T cell receptor beta chain was captured in a study of cytomegalovirus exposure and HLA in healthy donors. The CDR3 length is 18 residues. The V gene end was trimmed by 4 bases and the J gene end by 2 bases; junction bases not matched to a gene: 15. Germline CDR1 SGHRS, CDR2 YFSETQ. This clone showed up just once. With 60 Vbeta and 13 Jbeta primers, the PCR was carried out. Only in-frame clones appear in the TCRdb table, and some are missing; sequencing was by immunoSEQ multiplex PCR. The sample records approximately 150,000 clones, 80% to 85% being singletons. Sequencing was performed on PBMCs. This chain uses TRBV5-1 with TRBJ2-3; 8 bases match TRBD1. This sequence originates from a male donor in good health and CMV-seronegative. DNA of the CDR3: TGCGCCAGCAGCCACGTGTTTGGGGACAGGATATACACAGATACGCAGTATTTT. Translation: CASSHVFGDRIYTDTQYF.